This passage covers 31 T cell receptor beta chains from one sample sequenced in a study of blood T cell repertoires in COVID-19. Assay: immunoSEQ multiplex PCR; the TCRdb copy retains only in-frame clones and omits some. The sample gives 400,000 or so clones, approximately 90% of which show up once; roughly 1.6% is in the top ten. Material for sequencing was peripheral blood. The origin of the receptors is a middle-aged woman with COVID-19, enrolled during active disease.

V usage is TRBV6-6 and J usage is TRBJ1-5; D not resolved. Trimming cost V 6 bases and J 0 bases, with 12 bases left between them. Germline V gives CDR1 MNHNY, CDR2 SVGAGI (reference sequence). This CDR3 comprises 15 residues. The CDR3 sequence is CASSDSPFSNQPQHF. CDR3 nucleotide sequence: TGTGCCAGCAGCGACTCCCCCTTTAGCAATCAGCCCCAGCATTTT.

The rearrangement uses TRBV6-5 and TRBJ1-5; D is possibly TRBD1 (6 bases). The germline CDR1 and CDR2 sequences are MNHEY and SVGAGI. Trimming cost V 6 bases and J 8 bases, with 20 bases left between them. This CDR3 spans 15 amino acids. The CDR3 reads CASRRTQGQQEPQHF. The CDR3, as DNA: TGTGCCAGCAGGCGTACACAGGGCCAACAGGAGCCCCAGCATTTT.

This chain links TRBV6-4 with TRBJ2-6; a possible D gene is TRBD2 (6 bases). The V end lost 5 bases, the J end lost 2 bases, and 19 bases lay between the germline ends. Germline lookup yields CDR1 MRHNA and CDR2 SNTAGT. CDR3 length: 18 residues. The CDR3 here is CASSTSFHGSTGANVLTF. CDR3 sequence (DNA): TGTGCCAGCAGTACCTCTTTCCACGGGAGCACTGGGGCCAACGTCCTGACTTTC.

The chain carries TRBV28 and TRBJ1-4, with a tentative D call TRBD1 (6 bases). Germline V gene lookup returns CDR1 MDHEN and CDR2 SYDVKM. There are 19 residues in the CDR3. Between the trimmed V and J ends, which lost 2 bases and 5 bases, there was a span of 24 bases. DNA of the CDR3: TGTGCCAGCAGTTTACGGGGGGCGCGAATTAGGAGTCAGAATGAAAAACTGTTTTTT. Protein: CASSLRGARIRSQNEKLFF.

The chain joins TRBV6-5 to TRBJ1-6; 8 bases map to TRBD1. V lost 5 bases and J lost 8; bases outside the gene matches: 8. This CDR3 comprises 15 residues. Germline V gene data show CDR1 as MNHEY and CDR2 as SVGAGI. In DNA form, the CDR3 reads TGTGCCAGCAGTCCGGGACAGGTCTTTCATTCACCCCTCCACTTT. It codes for CASSPGQVFHSPLHF.

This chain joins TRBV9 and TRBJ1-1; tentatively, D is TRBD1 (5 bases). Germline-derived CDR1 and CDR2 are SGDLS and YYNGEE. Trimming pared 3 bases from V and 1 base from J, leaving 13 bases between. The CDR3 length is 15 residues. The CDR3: CASSEGPSWNTEAFF. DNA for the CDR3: TGTGCCAGCAGCGAGGGGCCTTCCTGGAACACTGAAGCTTTCTTT.

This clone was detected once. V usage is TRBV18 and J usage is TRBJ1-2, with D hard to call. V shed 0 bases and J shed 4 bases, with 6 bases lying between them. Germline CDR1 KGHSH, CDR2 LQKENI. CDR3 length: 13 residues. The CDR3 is CASSPPGSYGYTF. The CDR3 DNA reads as TGTGCCAGCTCACCACCGGGCAGCTATGGCTACACCTTC.

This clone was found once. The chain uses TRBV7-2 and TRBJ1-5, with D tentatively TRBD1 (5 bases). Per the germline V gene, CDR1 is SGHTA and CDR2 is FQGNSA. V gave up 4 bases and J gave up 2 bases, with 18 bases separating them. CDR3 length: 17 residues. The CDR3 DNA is TGTGCCAGCAGCTCTATGGGGGGGTCTTATGGCAATCAGCCCCAGCATTTT. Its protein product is CASSSMGGSYGNQPQHF. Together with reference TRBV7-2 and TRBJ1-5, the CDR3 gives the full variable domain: GAGVSQSPSNKVTEKGKDVELRCDPISGHTALYWYRQSLGQGLEFLIYFQGNSAPDKSGLPSDRFSAERTGGSVSTLTIQRTQQEDSAVYLCASSSMGGSYGNQPQHFGDGTRLSIL.

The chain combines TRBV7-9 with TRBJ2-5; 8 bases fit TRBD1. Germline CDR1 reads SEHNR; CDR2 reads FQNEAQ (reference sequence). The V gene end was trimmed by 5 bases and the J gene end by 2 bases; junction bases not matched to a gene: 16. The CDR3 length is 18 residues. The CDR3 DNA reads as TGTGCCAGCAGCCCAGACAGGGGCGGCTTGGGAGAGCAAGAGACCCAGTACTTC. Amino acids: CASSPDRGGLGEQETQYF.

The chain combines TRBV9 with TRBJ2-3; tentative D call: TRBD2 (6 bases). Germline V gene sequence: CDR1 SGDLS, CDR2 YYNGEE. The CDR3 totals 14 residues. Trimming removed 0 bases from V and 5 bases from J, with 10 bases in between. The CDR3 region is CASSVEPGGDTQYF. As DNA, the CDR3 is TGTGCCAGCAGCGTAGAACCCGGGGGAGATACGCAGTATTTT. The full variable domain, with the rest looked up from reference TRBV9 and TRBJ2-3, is DSGVTQTPKHLITATGQRVTLRCSPRSGDLSVYWYQQSLDQGLQFLIQYYNGEERAKGNILERFSAQQFPDLHSELNLSSLELGDSALYFCASSVEPGGDTQYFGPGTRLTVL.

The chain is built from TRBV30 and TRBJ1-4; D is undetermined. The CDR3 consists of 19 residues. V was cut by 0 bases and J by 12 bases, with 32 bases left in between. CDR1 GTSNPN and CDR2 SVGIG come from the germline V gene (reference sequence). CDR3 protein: CAWSVLVAPDLVAVMELFF. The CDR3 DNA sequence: TGTGCCTGGAGTGTACTGGTCGCCCCCGACCTAGTTGCGGTGATGGAACTGTTTTTT.

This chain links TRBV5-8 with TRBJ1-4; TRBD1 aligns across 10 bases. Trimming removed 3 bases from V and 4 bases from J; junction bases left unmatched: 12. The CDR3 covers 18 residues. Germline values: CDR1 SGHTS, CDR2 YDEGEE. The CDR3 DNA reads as TGTGCCAGCAGCTCGGGACAGGGGATCCCGCAGGGTAATGAAAAACTGTTTTTT. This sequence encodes CASSSGQGIPQGNEKLFF.

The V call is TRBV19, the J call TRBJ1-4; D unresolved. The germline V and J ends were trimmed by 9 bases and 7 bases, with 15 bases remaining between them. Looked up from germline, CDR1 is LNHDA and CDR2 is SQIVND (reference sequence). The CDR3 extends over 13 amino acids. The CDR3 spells CASYEGLSEKLFF. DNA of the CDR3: TGTGCCAGCTACGAGGGTTTGAGTGAAAAACTGTTTTTT.

The CDR3 protein is CAIRRLAENTGELFF. In DNA form, the CDR3 reads TGTGCCATCAGAAGACTAGCAGAAAACACCGGGGAGCTGTTTTTT. V and J are TRBV10-3 and TRBJ2-2; TRBD2 matches 7 bases. V was clipped by 6 bases and J by 2 bases; unmatched bases: 6. Germline lookup yields CDR1 ENHRY and CDR2 SYGVKD. This CDR3 has 15 amino acids.

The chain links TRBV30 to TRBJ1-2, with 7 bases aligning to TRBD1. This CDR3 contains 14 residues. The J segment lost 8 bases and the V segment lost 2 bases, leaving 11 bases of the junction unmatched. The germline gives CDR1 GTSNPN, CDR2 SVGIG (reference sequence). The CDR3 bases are TGTGCCTGGAGTTTTTCTAGGGGGCTTACCGGCTACACCTTC. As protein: CAWSFSRGLTGYTF. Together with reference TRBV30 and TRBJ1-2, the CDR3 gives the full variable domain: SQTIHQWPATLVQPVGSPLSLECTVEGTSNPNLYWYRQAAGRGLQLLFYSVGIGQISSEVPQNLSASRPQDRQFILSSKKLLLSDSGFYLCAWSFSRGLTGYTFGSGTRLTVV.

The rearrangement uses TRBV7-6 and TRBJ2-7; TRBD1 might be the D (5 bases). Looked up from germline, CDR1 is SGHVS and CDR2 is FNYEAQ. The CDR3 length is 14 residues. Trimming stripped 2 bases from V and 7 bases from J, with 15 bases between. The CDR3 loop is CASSLSQGTREQYF. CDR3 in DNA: TGTGCCAGCAGCTTAAGCCAGGGTACGCGAGAGCAGTACTTC.

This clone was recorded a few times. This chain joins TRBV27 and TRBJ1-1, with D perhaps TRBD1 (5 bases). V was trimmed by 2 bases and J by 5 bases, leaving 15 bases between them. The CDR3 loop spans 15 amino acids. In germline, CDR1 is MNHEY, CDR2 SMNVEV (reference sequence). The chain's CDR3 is CASSLQTEWGTEAFF. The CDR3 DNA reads TGTGCCAGCAGTTTACAGACAGAGTGGGGTACTGAAGCTTTCTTT.

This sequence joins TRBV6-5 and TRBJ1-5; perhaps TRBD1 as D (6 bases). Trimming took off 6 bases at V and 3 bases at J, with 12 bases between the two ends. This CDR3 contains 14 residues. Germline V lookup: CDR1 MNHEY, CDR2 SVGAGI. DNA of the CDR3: TGTGCCAGCAGACTTAACAGGGACAATCAGCCCCAGCATTTT. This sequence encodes CASRLNRDNQPQHF.

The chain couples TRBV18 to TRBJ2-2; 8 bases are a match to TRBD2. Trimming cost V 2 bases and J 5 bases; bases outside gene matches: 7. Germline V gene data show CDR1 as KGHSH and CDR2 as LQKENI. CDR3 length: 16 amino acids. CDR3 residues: CASSPASGRGTGELFF. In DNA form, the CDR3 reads TGTGCCAGCTCACCAGCCTCCGGGAGGGGGACCGGGGAGCTGTTTTTT.

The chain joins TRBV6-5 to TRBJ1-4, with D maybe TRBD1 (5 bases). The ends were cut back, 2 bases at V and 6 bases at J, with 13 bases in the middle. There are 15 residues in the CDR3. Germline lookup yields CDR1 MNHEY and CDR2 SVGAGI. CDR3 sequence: CASSYRRGGDEKLFF. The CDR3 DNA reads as TGTGCCAGCAGTTACAGGAGGGGCGGGGATGAAAAACTGTTTTTT.

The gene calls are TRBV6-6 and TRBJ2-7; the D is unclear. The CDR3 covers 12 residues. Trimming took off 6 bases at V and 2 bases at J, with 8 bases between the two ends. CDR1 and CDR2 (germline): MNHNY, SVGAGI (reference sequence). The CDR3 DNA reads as TGTGCCAGCAGCGACAAGCCCTACGAGCAGTACTTC. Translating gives CASSDKPYEQYF.

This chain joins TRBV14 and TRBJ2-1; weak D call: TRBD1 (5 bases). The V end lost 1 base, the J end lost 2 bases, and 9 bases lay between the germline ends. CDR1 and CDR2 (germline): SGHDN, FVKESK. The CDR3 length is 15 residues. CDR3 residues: CASSQGQGPYNEQFF. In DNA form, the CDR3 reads TGTGCCAGCAGCCAAGGGCAGGGCCCCTACAATGAGCAGTTCTTC.

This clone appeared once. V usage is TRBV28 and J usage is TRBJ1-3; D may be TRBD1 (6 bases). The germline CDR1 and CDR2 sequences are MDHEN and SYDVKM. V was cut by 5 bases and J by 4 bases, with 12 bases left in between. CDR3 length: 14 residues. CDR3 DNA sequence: TGTGCCAGCAGTCTAACAGGGTACGGAAACACCATATATTTT. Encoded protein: CASSLTGYGNTIYF.

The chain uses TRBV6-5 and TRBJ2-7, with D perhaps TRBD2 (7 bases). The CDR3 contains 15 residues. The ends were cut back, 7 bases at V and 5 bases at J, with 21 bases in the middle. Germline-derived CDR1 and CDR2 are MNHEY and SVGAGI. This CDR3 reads CASTRSGGLQDEQYF. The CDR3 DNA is TGTGCCAGCACCCGGTCGGGGGGCCTTCAGGACGAGCAGTACTTC.

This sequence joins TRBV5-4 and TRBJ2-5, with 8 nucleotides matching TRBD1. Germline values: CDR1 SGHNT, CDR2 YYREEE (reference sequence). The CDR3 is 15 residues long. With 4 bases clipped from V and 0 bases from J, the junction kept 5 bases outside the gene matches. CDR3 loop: CASSNRQGYQETQYF. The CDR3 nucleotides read TGTGCCAGCAGCAACAGACAGGGGTACCAAGAGACCCAGTACTTC. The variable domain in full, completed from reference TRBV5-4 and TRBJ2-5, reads ETGVTQSPTHLIKTRGQQVTLRCSSQSGHNTVSWYQQALGQGPQFIFQYYREEENGRGNFPPRFSGLQFPNYSSELNVNALELDDSALYLCASSNRQGYQETQYFGPGTRLLVL.

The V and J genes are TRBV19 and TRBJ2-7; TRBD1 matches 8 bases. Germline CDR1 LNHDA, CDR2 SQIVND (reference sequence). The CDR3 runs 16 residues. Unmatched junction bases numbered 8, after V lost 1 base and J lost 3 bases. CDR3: CASSIGGAGGGYEQYF. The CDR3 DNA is TGTGCCAGTAGTATAGGAGGGGCAGGGGGCGGCTACGAGCAGTACTTC.

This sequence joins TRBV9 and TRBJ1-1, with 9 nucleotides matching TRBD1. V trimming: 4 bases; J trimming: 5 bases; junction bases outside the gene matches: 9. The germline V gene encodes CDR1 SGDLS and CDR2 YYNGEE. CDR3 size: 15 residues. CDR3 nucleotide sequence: TGTGCCAGCAGCCCATCCGGGACAGGGCCTACTGAAGCTTTCTTT. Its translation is CASSPSGTGPTEAFF. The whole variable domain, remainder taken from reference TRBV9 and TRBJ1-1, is DSGVTQTPKHLITATGQRVTLRCSPRSGDLSVYWYQQSLDQGLQFLIQYYNGEERAKGNILERFSAQQFPDLHSELNLSSLELGDSALYFCASSPSGTGPTEAFFGQGTRLTVV.

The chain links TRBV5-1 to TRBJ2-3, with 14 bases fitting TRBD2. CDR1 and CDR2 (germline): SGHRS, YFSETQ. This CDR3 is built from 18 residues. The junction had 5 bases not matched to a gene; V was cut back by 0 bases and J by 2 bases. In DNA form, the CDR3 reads TGCGCCAGCAGCTTGGGAGGACTAGCGGGAGGCAACACAGATACGCAGTATTTT. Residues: CASSLGGLAGGNTDTQYF.

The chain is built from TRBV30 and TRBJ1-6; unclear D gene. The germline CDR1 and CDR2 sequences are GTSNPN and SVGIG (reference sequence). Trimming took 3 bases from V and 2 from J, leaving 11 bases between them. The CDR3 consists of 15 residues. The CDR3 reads CAWRFRQAYNSPLHF. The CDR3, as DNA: TGTGCCTGGAGATTTCGGCAGGCCTATAATTCACCCCTCCACTTT.

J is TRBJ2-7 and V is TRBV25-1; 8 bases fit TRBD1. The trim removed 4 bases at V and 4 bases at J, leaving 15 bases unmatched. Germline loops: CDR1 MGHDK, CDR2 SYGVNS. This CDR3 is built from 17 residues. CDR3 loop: CASSGRAGTGLKYEQYF. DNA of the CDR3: TGTGCCAGCAGTGGGCGGGCCGGGACAGGCCTAAAATACGAGCAGTACTTC.

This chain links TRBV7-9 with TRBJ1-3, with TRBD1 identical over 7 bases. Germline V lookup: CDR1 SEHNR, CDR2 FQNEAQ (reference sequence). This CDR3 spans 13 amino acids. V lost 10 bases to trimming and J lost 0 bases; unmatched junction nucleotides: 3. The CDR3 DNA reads TGTGCCACGGGACAGAACTCTGGAAACACCATATATTTT. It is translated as CATGQNSGNTIYF.